This T cell receptor beta chain emerged from a study of identical twins. Study-wide results and caveats: Rather than following the same donors, the conclusions depended on cross-sectional statistical analysis. One should note that invariant MAIT and iNKT cells could partly confound zero-insertion analyses. Weaker excess twin sharing was observed in beta out-of-frame sequences.

Concerning this clonotype: As yet, its antigen is unknown.

TCRdb ran MiXCR on the 5' RACE reads and lists one entry per CDR3 protein. This table holds some 500,000 distinct CDR3 sequences, approximately 9.6% found once. CDR3 length: 16 amino acids. Germline CDR1 is PRHDT and CDR2 is FYEKMQ (reference sequence). Losses at the gene ends were 2 bases for V and 3 bases for J; bases not matched to a gene: 9. This sample also belongs to another study, concerning yellow fever vaccine responses in identical twins.

Material: PBMCs. The chain employs TRBV13 and TRBJ2-7; 8 bases match TRBD1. This receptor was obtained from a woman between 18 and 29 years old in good health. The CDR3 nucleotides are TGTGCCAGCAGCTTACGGGGACAGGTAAAGAGCTACGAGCAGTACTTC. This translates into CASSLRGQVKSYEQYF.